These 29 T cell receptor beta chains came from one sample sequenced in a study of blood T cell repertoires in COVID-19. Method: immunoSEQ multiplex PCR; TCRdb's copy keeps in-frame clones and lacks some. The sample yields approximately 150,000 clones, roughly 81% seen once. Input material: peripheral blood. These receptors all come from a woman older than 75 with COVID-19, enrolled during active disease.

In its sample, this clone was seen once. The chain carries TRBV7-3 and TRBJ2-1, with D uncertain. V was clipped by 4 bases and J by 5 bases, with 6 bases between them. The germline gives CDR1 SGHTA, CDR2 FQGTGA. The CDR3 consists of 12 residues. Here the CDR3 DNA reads TGTGCCAGCAGCTCCCGGGACAATGAGCAGTTCTTC. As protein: CASSSRDNEQFF.

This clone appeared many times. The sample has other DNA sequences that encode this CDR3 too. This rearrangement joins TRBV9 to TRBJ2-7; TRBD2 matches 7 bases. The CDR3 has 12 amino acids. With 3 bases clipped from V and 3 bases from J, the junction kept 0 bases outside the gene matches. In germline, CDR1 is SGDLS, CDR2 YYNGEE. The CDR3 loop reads CASSGGGYEQYF. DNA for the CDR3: TGTGCCAGCAGCGGGGGGGGCTACGAGCAGTACTTC.

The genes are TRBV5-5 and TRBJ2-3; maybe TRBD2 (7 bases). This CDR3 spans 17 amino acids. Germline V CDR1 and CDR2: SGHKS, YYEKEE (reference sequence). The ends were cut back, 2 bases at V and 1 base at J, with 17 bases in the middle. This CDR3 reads CASSLAGHGLGTDTQYF. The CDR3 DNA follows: TGTGCCAGCAGCTTAGCGGGACACGGCTTGGGCACAGATACGCAGTATTTT.

The CDR3 coding sequence is TGTGCCAGCAGCTTAGATCGGGGGTACTATGGCTACACCTTC. Its translation is CASSLDRGYYGYTF. V gene TRBV7-8 combines with J gene TRBJ1-2; D is perhaps TRBD1 (5 bases). The CDR3 loop spans 14 amino acids. Per the germline V gene, CDR1 is SGHVS and CDR2 is FQNEAQ. V gave up 1 base and J gave up 3 bases, with 9 bases separating them.

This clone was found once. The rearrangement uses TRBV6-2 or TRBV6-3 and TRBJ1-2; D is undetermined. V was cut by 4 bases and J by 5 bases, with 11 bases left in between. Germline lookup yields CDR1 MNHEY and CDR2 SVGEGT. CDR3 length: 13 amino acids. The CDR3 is CASSSSGEYGYTF. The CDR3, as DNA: TGTGCCAGCAGTTCCTCCGGAGAGTATGGCTACACCTTC.

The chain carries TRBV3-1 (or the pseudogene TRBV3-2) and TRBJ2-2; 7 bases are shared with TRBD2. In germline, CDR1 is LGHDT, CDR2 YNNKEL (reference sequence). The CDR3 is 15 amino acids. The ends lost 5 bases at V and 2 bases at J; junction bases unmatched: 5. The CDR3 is CASSSWDYNTGELFF. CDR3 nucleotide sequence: TGTGCCAGCAGCTCCTGGGACTACAACACCGGGGAGCTGTTTTTT.

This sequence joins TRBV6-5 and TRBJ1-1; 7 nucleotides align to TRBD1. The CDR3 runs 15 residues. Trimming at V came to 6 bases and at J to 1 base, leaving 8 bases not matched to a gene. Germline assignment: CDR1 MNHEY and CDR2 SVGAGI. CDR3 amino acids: CASRTTGLPNTEAFF. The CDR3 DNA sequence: TGTGCCAGCAGAACGACAGGGCTACCGAACACTGAAGCTTTCTTT.

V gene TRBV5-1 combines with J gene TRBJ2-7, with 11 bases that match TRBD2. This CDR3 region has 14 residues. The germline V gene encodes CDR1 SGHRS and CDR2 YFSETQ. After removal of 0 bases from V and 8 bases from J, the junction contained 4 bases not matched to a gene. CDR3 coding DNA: TGCGCCAGCAGCTTGGTACTAGCGGGAGTCAAGCAGTACTTC. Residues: CASSLVLAGVKQYF.

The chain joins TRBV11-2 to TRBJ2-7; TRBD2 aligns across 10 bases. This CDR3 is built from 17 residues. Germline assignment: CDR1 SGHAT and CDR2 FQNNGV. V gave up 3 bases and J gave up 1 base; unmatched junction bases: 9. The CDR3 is CASSLRLAGDKSYEQYF. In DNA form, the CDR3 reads TGTGCCAGCAGCTTGAGGCTAGCGGGAGACAAATCCTACGAGCAGTACTTC.

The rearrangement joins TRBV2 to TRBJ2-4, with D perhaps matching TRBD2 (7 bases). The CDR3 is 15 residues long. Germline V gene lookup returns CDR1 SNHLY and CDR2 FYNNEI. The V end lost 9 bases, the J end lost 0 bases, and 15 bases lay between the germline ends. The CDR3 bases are TGTGCCAGAGCCGGGGGGCGGGGAGCCAAAAACATTCAGTACTTC. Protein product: CARAGGRGAKNIQYF. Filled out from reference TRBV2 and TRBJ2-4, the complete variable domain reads EPEVTQTPSHQVTQMGQEVILRCVPISNHLYFYWYRQILGQKVEFLVSFYNNEISEKSEIFDDQFSVERPDGSNFTLKIRSTKLEDSAMYFCARAGGRGAKNIQYFGAGTRLSVL.

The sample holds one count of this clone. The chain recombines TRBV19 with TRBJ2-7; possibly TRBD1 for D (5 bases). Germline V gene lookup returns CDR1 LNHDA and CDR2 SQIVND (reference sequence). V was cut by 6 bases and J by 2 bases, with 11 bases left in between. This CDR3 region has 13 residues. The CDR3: CASSSSQAYEQYF. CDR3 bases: TGTGCCAGTAGCAGTTCACAGGCCTACGAGCAGTACTTC.

The CDR3 loop is CASSFDWRLYNEQFF. The CDR3 DNA sequence: TGCGCCAGCAGCTTTGACTGGAGACTTTACAATGAGCAGTTCTTC. This chain joins TRBV5-1 and TRBJ2-1; D unclear. V was trimmed by 2 bases and J by 4 bases, leaving 13 bases between them. The CDR3 runs to 15 residues. CDR1 is SGHRS and CDR2 is YFSETQ in the germline V gene. Full variable domain (outside the CDR3, taken from reference TRBV5-1 and TRBJ2-1): KAGVTQTPRYLIKTRGQQVTLSCSPISGHRSVSWYQQTPGQGLQFLFEYFSETQRNKGNFPGRFSGRQFSNSRSEMNVSTLELGDSALYLCASSFDWRLYNEQFFGPGTRLTVL.

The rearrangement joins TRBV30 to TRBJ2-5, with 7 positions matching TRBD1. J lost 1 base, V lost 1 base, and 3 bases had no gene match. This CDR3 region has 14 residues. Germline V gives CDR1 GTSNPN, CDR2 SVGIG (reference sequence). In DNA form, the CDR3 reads TGTGCCTGGAGTGGAGGGACAGTCCAAGAGACCCAGTACTTC. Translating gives CAWSGGTVQETQYF.

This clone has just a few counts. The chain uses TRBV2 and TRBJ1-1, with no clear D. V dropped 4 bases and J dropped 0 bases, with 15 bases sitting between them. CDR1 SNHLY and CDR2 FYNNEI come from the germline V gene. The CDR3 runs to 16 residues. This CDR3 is CASSAFEHNLNTEAFF. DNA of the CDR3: TGTGCCAGCAGTGCCTTCGAACATAATTTGAACACTGAAGCTTTCTTT.

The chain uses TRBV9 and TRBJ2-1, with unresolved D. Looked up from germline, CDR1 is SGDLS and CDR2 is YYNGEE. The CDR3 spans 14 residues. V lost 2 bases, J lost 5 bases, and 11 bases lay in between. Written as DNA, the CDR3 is TGTGCCAGCAGCGTCCGTGATGCGCACAATGAGCAGTTCTTC. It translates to CASSVRDAHNEQFF.

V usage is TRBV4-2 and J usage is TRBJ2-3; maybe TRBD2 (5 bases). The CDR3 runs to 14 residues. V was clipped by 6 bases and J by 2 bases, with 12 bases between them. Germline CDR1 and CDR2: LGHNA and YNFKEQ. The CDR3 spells CASRPTSHTDTQYF. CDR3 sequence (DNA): TGTGCCAGCAGACCTACTAGTCACACAGATACGCAGTATTTT.

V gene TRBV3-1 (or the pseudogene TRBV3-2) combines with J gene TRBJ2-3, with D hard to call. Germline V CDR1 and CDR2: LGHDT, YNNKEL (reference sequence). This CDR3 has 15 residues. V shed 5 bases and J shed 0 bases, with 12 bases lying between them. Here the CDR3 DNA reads TGTGCCAGCAGCGATATCCAAGAGAGCACAGATACGCAGTATTTT. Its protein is CASSDIQESTDTQYF.

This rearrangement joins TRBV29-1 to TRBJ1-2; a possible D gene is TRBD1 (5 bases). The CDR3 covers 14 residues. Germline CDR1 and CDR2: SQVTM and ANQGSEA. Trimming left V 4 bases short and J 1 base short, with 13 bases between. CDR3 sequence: CSVGGAIHNYGYTF. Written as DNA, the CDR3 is TGCAGCGTTGGTGGGGCTATACATAACTATGGCTACACCTTC.

The CDR3 spells CASSNQGPSNQPQHF. CDR3 DNA: TGTGCCAGTAGTAATCAGGGTCCTAGCAATCAGCCCCAGCATTTT. The V gene is TRBV19, the J gene TRBJ1-5; possibly TRBD1 for D (5 bases). This CDR3 comprises 15 residues. The germline V and J ends were trimmed by 4 bases and 0 bases, with 10 bases remaining between them. The germline CDR1 and CDR2 sequences are LNHDA and SQIVND (reference sequence).

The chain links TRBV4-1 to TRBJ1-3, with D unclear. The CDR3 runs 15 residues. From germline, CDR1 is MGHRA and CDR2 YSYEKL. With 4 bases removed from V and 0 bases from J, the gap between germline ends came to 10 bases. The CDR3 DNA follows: TGCGCCAGCAGCCCGGGGATCCTCTCTGGAAACACCATATATTTT. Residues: CASSPGILSGNTIYF.

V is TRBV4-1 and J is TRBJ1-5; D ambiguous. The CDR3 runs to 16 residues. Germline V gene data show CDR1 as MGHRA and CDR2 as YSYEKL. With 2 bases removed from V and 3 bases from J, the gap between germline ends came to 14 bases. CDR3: CASSQTMGSYNQPQHF. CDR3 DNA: TGCGCCAGCAGCCAAACGATGGGGAGTTACAATCAGCCCCAGCATTTT.

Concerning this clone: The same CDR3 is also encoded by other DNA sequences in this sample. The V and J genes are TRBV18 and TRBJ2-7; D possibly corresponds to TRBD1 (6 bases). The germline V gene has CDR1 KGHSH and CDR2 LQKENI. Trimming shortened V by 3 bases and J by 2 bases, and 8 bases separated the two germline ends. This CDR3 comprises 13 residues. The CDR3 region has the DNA TGTGCCAGCTCACCCGGGACAACCTACGAGCAGTACTTC. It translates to CASSPGTTYEQYF.

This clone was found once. The CDR3 bases are TGTGCCAGCAGTGAAGAGGGGGGGGGCCGCTACAATGAGCAGTTCTTC. Translated: CASSEEGGGRYNEQFF. The V gene is TRBV2, the J gene TRBJ2-1; the D gene is possibly TRBD2 (7 bases). The V gene's germline CDR1 is SNHLY and CDR2 FYNNEI. V gave up 1 base and J gave up 3 bases, with 13 bases separating them. The CDR3 is made up of 16 amino acids.

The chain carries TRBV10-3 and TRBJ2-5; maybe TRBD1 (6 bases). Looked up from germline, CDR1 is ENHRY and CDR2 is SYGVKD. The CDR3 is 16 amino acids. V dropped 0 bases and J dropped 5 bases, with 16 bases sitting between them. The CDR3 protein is CAISESRGRGRETQYF. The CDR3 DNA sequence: TGTGCCATCAGTGAGTCTCGAGGCAGGGGCCGGGAGACCCAGTACTTC.

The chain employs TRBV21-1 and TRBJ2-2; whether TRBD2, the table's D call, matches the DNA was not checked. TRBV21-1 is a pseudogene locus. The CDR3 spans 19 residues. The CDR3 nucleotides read TGTGCCAGCAGCCCCCCGGTCAAGGGAGAAGCTTTCAGGACCGGGGAGCTGTTTTTT. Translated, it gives CASSPPVKGEAFRTGELFF.

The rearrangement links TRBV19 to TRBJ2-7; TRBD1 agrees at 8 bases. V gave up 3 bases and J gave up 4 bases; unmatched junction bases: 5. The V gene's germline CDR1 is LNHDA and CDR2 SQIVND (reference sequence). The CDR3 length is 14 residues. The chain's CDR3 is CASSMVGTGYEQYF. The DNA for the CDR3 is TGTGCCAGTAGTATGGTAGGGACAGGTTACGAGCAGTACTTC.

CDR3 nucleotides: TGTGCCACTCCGGGACTAGCCGGCACCGGGGAGCTGTTTTTT. It encodes CATPGLAGTGELFF. The gene calls are TRBV28 and TRBJ2-2, with 9 bases lining up with TRBD2. The germline CDR1 and CDR2 sequences are MDHEN and SYDVKM. This CDR3 is 14 amino acids long. V shed 10 bases and J 4 bases; nucleotides not matched to a gene: 7.

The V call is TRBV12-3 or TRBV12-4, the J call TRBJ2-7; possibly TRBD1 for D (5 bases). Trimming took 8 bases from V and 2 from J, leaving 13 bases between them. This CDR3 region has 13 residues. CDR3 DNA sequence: TGTGCCAGCCGCCGACAGACCCCCTACGAGCAGTACTTC. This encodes CASRRQTPYEQYF.

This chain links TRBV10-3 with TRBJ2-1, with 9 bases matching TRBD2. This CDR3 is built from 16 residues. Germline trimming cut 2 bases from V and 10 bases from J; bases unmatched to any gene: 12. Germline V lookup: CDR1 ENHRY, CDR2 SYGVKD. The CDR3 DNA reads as TGTGCCATCAGTGAGCTTTTGGCGGGGGGGCTCGGGGAGCAGTTCTTC. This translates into CAISELLAGGLGEQFF.